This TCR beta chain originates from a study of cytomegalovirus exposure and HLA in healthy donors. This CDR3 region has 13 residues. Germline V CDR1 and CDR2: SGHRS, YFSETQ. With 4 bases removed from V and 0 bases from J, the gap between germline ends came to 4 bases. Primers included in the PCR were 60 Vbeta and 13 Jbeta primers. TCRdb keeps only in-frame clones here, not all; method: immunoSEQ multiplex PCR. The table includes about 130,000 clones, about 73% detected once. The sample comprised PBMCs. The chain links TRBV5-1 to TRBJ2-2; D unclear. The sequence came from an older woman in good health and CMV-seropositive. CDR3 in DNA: TGCGCCAGCAGCGGCACGAACACCGGGGAGCTGTTTTTT. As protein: CASSGTNTGELFF.